One and the same sample provided the 15 T cell receptor beta chains below, sequenced in a study of CD8 T cells in ankylosing spondylitis. Study-level points and caveats: Ankylosing spondylitis blood seemed to carry a telltale TCR beta motif made of several highly homologous variants.

MiXCR, run by TCRdb on the 5' RACE reads, gives a single entry per CDR3 protein. The sample holds 200,000 to 250,000 distinct CDR3 sequences, around 20% seen once. These receptors are not linked to any known antigen. The sample was blood, either unsorted or a sorted T cell fraction (not recorded which). The receptors were sampled from a male donor with ankylosing spondylitis.

This chain links TRBV6-1 with TRBJ1-1, with a possible D match to TRBD1 (5 bases). Trimming took 8 bases from V and 3 from J, leaving 7 bases between them. Per germline, CDR1 MNHNS and CDR2 SASEGT. The CDR3 is made up of 11 amino acids. Written as DNA, the CDR3 is TGTGCCAGCTGGGGCGACACTGAAGCTTTCTTT. Translation gives CASWGDTEAFF.

There are a few counts of this clonotype. J is TRBJ2-3 and V is TRBV12-3 or TRBV12-4; 9 bases match TRBD2. This CDR3 spans 16 amino acids. The V and J ends lost 1 base and 4 bases, in that order; junction bases with no gene match: 6. The CDR3 DNA is TGTGCCAGCAGTTTAGGCCGTAGCGGGGGTGCAGATACGCAGTATTTT. This codes for CASSLGRSGGADTQYF.

In its sample, this clonotype was seen a few times. The CDR3 bases are TGTGCCAGCAGCCAGGACGGAGGCGCCACCATATATTTT. It translates to CASSQDGGATIYF. The rearrangement links TRBV4-2 to TRBJ1-3, with D uncertain. Between the trimmed V and J ends, which lost 3 bases and 9 bases, there was a span of 12 bases. CDR3 length: 13 amino acids. CDR1 is LGHNA and CDR2 is YNFKEQ in the germline V gene.

This sequence joins TRBV28 and TRBJ2-1; TRBD2 aligns across 11 bases. The CDR3 length is 18 residues. CDR1 is MDHEN and CDR2 is SYDVKM in the germline V gene. The J segment lost 0 bases and the V segment lost 3 bases, leaving 7 bases of the junction unmatched. The CDR3 coding sequence is TGTGCCAGCAGTTTCACTGAGACTAGCGGGACCTCCTACAATGAGCAGTTCTTC. Amino acid sequence: CASSFTETSGTSYNEQFF. Supplemented by reference TRBV28 and TRBJ2-1, the full variable domain reads DVKVTQSSRYLVKRTGEKVFLECVQDMDHENMFWYRQDPGLGLRLIYFSYDVKMKEKGDIPEGYSVSREKKERFSLILESASTNQTSMYLCASSFTETSGTSYNEQFFGPGTRLTVL.

The table lists this clonotype with a few counts. V and J are TRBV12-3 or TRBV12-4 and TRBJ2-7; D is undetermined. This CDR3 is 11 amino acids long. The V and J ends lost 6 bases and 1 base respectively, with 4 bases between them. The CDR3 here is CASRKSYEQYF. CDR3 in DNA: TGTGCCAGCAGAAAATCCTACGAGCAGTACTTC.

In this sample, this clonotype turned up many times. The chain uses TRBV7-3 and TRBJ2-7; no firm D call. Germline V gene data show CDR1 as SGHTA and CDR2 as FQGTGA. This CDR3 contains 14 residues. Trimming left V 2 bases short and J 4 bases short, with 12 bases between. The CDR3 loop reads CASSLLSGPYEQYF. CDR3 DNA sequence: TGTGCCAGCAGCTTATTGTCGGGTCCATACGAGCAGTACTTC.

This clonotype has a count of ten or more. This chain joins TRBV5-1 and TRBJ2-7, with a tentative D call TRBD2 (6 bases). Germline assignment: CDR1 SGHRS and CDR2 YFSETQ. There are 14 residues in the CDR3. The V end was cut by 1 base, the J end by 1 base, with 9 bases between. CDR3 bases: TGCGCCAGCAGCTTGTGGGACTTATCCTACGAGCAGTACTTC. Translated, it gives CASSLWDLSYEQYF.

This clonotype was detected once. The chain recombines TRBV21-1 with TRBJ2-1; the listed D gene, TRBD1, was not tested against the DNA. TRBV21-1 is described as a pseudogene. This CDR3 spans 14 amino acids. The DNA of the CDR3 is TGTGCTTCCACACGCCAGGACAGCCTCGATGAGCAGTTCTTC. It is translated as CASTRQDSLDEQFF.

This clonotype has more than one count but fewer than ten. V gene TRBV12-3 or TRBV12-4 combines with J gene TRBJ1-1, with a possible D match to TRBD1 (5 bases). This CDR3 has 14 residues. The ends were cut back, 7 bases at V and 4 bases at J, with 16 bases in the middle. CDR3: CASTAAGLGTEAFF. The CDR3 region has the DNA TGTGCCAGCACTGCAGCGGGGCTTGGCACTGAAGCTTTCTTT.

The V call is TRBV29-1, the J call TRBJ2-7; 8 bases fit TRBD1. Per germline, CDR1 SQVTM and CDR2 ANQGSEA. The CDR3 has 12 amino acids. With 5 bases clipped from V and 2 bases from J, the junction kept 2 bases outside the gene matches. CDR3 bases: TGCAGCGTTCCGGGACAGGCCTACGAGCAGTACTTC. It codes for CSVPGQAYEQYF.

In its sample, this clonotype was seen a few times. The chain links TRBV5-1 to TRBJ2-7, with D perhaps matching TRBD2 (6 bases). Looked up from germline, CDR1 is SGHRS and CDR2 is YFSETQ. CDR3 length: 15 residues. V was shortened by 0 bases and J by 2 bases, with 12 bases between the two germline ends. CDR3 sequence: CASSLAGTPTYEQYF. The DNA for the CDR3 is TGCGCCAGCAGCTTGGCCGGGACTCCGACCTACGAGCAGTACTTC. The full variable domain, its missing parts supplied by reference TRBV5-1 and TRBJ2-7, is KAGVTQTPRYLIKTRGQQVTLSCSPISGHRSVSWYQQTPGQGLQFLFEYFSETQRNKGNFPGRFSGRQFSNSRSEMNVSTLELGDSALYLCASSLAGTPTYEQYFGPGTRLTVT.

This clonotype has a handful of counts. The chain is built from TRBV28 and TRBJ2-7, with D possibly being TRBD1 or TRBD2 (5 bases each). Trimming stripped 2 bases from V and 3 bases from J, with 11 bases between. Germline V gene data show CDR1 as MDHEN and CDR2 as SYDVKM. The CDR3 sequence is 14 residues long. The CDR3 region is CASSLEGNIYEQYF. The CDR3 nucleotides are TGTGCCAGCAGTTTAGAGGGGAACATCTACGAGCAGTACTTC.

This clonotype was recorded at least ten times. V is TRBV4-3 and J is TRBJ2-1; 15 bases are shared with TRBD2. Germline V gene sequence: CDR1 LGHNA, CDR2 YSLEER. Losses at the gene ends were 0 bases for V and 10 bases for J; bases not matched to a gene: 7. The CDR3 spans 17 residues. Written as DNA, the CDR3 is TGCGCCAGCAGCCAAGATCGAGGACTAGCGGGAGGGTTAGAGCAGTTCTTC. Residues: CASSQDRGLAGGLEQFF.

The rearrangement uses TRBV7-9 and TRBJ2-1; TRBD2 matches at 11 bases. J was trimmed by 6 bases and V by 6 bases; bases with no gene match: 7. This CDR3 is built from 15 residues. Germline lookup yields CDR1 SEHNR and CDR2 FQNEAQ (reference sequence). The CDR3 nucleotides read TGTGCCAGCAGTTCACTAGCGGGAGAATCCAATGAGCAGTTCTTC. Translated, it gives CASSSLAGESNEQFF.

This CDR3 is CASTRQGAYNEQFF. The CDR3 DNA reads as TGTGCCAGCACCCGACAGGGGGCTTACAATGAGCAGTTCTTC. The V gene is TRBV6-2 or TRBV6-3, the J gene TRBJ2-1, with TRBD1 matching 10 bases. The CDR3 totals 14 residues. With V trimmed by 7 bases and J by 4 bases, 4 bases remained unmatched. Per the germline V gene, CDR1 is MNHEY and CDR2 is SVGEGT.